This T cell receptor beta chain was recovered during a study of regulatory T cells in long-lasting Graves disease. This CDR3 spans 17 amino acids. Germline CDR1 and CDR2: MGHRA and YSYEKL. V was pared by 0 bases and J by 1 base, with 8 bases of the junction left unmatched. Sample time point: newly diagnosed GD, antithyroid drugs for less than 3 months. Generation of the TCR library employed RNA extracted from PBMCs. Building of the TCR beta libraries involved iRepertoire HTBI primers and Arm-PCR of CDR3 regions. TCRdb re-derived calls from the multiplex PCR reads in MiXCR, one entry per CDR3 protein. Found here are 520,000 or so distinct CDR3 sequences, approximately 12% of them singletons; the top ten hold approximately 9%. This clonotype appeared a few times. The data also belong to a second study, concerning T cells in Graves' hyperthyroidism and ophthalmopathy.

This receptor was identified in a woman aged 30 to 39 with Graves disease. The J gene is TRBJ2-7, the V gene TRBV4-1; 8 bases fit TRBD2. Here the sequenced sample was peripheral blood mononuclear cells (PBMCs), taken at new diagnosis, from a patient treated with antithyroid drugs. CDR3 sequence reads: CASSQDPSGSSSYEQYF. CDR3 DNA sequence: TGCGCCAGCAGCCAAGATCCCAGCGGGAGTTCATCCTACGAGCAGTACTTC.